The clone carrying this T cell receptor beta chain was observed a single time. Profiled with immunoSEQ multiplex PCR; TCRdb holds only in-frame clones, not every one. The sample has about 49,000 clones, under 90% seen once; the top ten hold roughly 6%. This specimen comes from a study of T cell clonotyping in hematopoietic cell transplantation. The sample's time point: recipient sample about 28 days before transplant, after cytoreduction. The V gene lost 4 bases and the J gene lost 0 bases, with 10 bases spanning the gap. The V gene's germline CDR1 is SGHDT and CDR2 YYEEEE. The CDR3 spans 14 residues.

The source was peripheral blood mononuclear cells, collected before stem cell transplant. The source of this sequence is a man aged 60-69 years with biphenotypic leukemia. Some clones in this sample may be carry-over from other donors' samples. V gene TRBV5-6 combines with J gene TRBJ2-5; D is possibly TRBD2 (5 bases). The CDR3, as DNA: TGTGCCAGCAGCCCGTCGGGGTACCAAGAGACCCAGTACTTC. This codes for CASSPSGYQETQYF.